This T cell receptor (beta chain) was sequenced during a study of blood T cell repertoires in COVID-19. Across the whole study: PBMCs, B-cell-depleted T cells, or T cells were the source of the cDNA or gDNA that made up the material.

In the study's own analysis: Nucleated cell number was recorded as an estimate derived from reference gene primer amplification. TCRdb keeps only in-frame clones here, not all; method: immunoSEQ multiplex PCR. The DNA gave D and trimming, while V, J and clone size come from that table. The sample carries about 250,000 clones, almost 90% recorded once. The clonotype was recovered from a man older than 75 with acute or convalescent COVID-19. The sequencing sample was made of peripheral blood.

CDR3 bases: TGCGCCAGCAGCTTGGAGGAGAGCACAGATACGCAGTATTTT. Amino acids: CASSLEESTDTQYF. The rearrangement uses TRBV5-1 and TRBJ2-3; unclear D gene. V lost 0 bases to trimming and J lost 0 bases, with 5 bases between them. Germline CDR1 SGHRS, CDR2 YFSETQ. The CDR3 runs to 14 residues. The full variable domain, in which reference TRBV5-1 and TRBJ2-3 provide the parts outside the CDR3, is KAGVTQTPRYLIKTRGQQVTLSCSPISGHRSVSWYQQTPGQGLQFLFEYFSETQRNKGNFPGRFSGRQFSNSRSEMNVSTLELGDSALYLCASSLEESTDTQYFGPGTRLTVL.